This entry lists 6 T cell receptor beta chains sequenced from one sample in a study of siplizumab effects on memory and regulatory T cells. Repertoires were generated with immunoSEQ multiplex PCR, while TCRdb's copy carries only in-frame clones and drops some. The sample lists around 100,000 clones, about 90% occurring once. Source material: CD4+ T cells sorted from blood. Receptor source: a human donor in good health. Some clones in this sample may be carry-over from other donors' samples.

The chain links TRBV7-6 to TRBJ2-6; 8 bases are shared with TRBD1. The V gene end was trimmed by 1 base and the J gene end by 0 bases; junction bases not matched to a gene: 5. There are 18 residues in the CDR3. The germline gives CDR1 SGHVS, CDR2 FNYEAQ. In DNA form, the CDR3 reads TGTGCCAGCAGCTTAGGGACAGGGTCCAGCTCTGGGGCCAACGTCCTGACTTTC. It translates to CASSLGTGSSSGANVLTF.

The rearrangement uses TRBV30 and TRBJ2-6; D call uncertain. CDR1 is GTSNPN and CDR2 is SVGIG in the germline V gene (reference sequence). This CDR3 region has 17 residues. V dropped 2 bases and J dropped 2 bases, with 16 bases sitting between them. The CDR3 region has the DNA TGTGCCTGGAGTCCTTCGCAAGTTGGGGCTGGGGCCAACGTCCTGACTTTC. It translates to CAWSPSQVGAGANVLTF.

This clone has just one count. The chain uses TRBV16 and TRBJ1-2; D gene uncertain. V shed 3 bases and J shed 1 base, with 9 bases lying between them. Germline V gene lookup returns CDR1 KGHSY and CDR2 FQNENV. The length of the CDR3 is 14 residues. The CDR3 DNA follows: TGTGCCAGCAGCCATTTAAGCTTTAACTATGGCTACACCTTC. This translates into CASSHLSFNYGYTF.

The J gene is TRBJ2-6, the V gene TRBV28; TRBD2 aligns across 9 bases. Germline V gives CDR1 MDHEN, CDR2 SYDVKM. This CDR3 contains 17 residues. V shed 1 base, J shed 3 bases, and the junction held 4 bases outside the gene matches. The CDR3 protein is CASSLLAGADGANVLTF. As DNA, the CDR3 is TGTGCCAGCAGTTTATTAGCGGGAGCTGATGGGGCCAACGTCCTGACTTTC.

The rearrangement joins TRBV7-9 to TRBJ2-7; D remains unclear. Germline loops: CDR1 SEHNR, CDR2 FQNEAQ (reference sequence). The CDR3 contains 14 residues. V was cut by 5 bases and J by 4 bases, with 15 bases left in between. CDR3 nucleotide sequence: TGTGCCAGCAGCAGCGCGTCCACCCCTTACGAGCAGTACTTC. This codes for CASSSASTPYEQYF.

V and J are TRBV18 and TRBJ1-4; D may be TRBD1 (5 bases). This CDR3 spans 13 amino acids. The germline V gene has CDR1 KGHSH and CDR2 LQKENI. The V gene lost 4 bases and the J gene lost 16 bases, with 19 bases spanning the gap. The CDR3 loop reads CASSLEQDKYPFF. The CDR3 DNA reads TGTGCCAGCTCACTTGAGCAGGACAAGTATCCGTTTTTT.